The 19 T cell receptor beta chains below all came from one sample that was sequenced in a study of T-cell memory formation after mild COVID-19. One entry per CDR3 protein, called by TCRdb with MiXCR from the 5' RACE reads. The sample has around 340,000 distinct CDR3 sequences, roughly 15% seen once. The sample taken for sequencing was PBMCs or a T cell subset sorted from them (not recorded which). All receptors derive from a man between 18 and 29 years old who had mild COVID-19 (a few samples of this study predate the infection). Cell type and time point are not known.

This clonotype was seen repeatedly, ten times or more. The gene calls are TRBV12-3 or TRBV12-4 and TRBJ1-5; TRBD1 matches at 7 bases. The V segment lost 7 bases and the J segment 0 bases; nucleotides outside the gene matches: 6. This CDR3 is 15 amino acids long. CDR3 residues: CASKNTGDSNQPQHF. The CDR3 bases are TGTGCCAGCAAAAATACAGGGGATAGCAATCAGCCCCAGCATTTT.

This chain connects TRBV4-2 to TRBJ2-7; the D is unclear. V lost 0 bases, J lost 7 bases, and 10 bases lay in between. Looked up from germline, CDR1 is LGHNA and CDR2 is YNFKEQ. This CDR3 comprises 13 residues. CDR3 bases: TGTGCCAGCAGCCAAGACTGGGCTCGGGAGCAGTACTTC. As protein: CASSQDWAREQYF.

This clonotype was counted at least ten times. The chain combines TRBV2 with TRBJ2-5; TRBD1 aligns across 12 bases. CDR1 and CDR2 from the germline V gene are SNHLY and FYNNEI. J gave up 5 bases and V 6 bases, and 7 bases lay outside the gene matches. The CDR3 loop spans 15 amino acids. This chain's CDR3 is CASRTGTGGVETQYF. CDR3 in DNA: TGTGCCAGCAGAACCGGGACAGGGGGCGTGGAGACCCAGTACTTC.

This clonotype appeared a few times. The genes are TRBV5-1 and TRBJ2-1; TRBD2 agrees at 10 bases. The CDR3 is made up of 16 amino acids. The junction had 7 bases not matched to a gene; V was cut back by 3 bases and J by 4 bases. Germline CDR1 reads SGHRS; CDR2 reads YFSETQ. The CDR3 region has the DNA TGCGCCAGCAGCTCCTCCCTAGCGGGGGTATACAATGAGCAGTTCTTC. It encodes CASSSSLAGVYNEQFF. Filled out from reference TRBV5-1 and TRBJ2-1, the complete variable domain reads KAGVTQTPRYLIKTRGQQVTLSCSPISGHRSVSWYQQTPGQGLQFLFEYFSETQRNKGNFPGRFSGRQFSNSRSEMNVSTLELGDSALYLCASSSSLAGVYNEQFFGPGTRLTVL.

This clonotype was observed a few times. This chain uses TRBV5-4 with TRBJ1-4, with 7 bases matching TRBD1. The length of the CDR3 is 13 residues. After removal of 7 bases from V and 5 bases from J, the junction contained 5 bases not matched to a gene. Germline V gives CDR1 SGHNT, CDR2 YYREEE (reference sequence). In nucleotides, the CDR3 is TGTGCCAGCCGACAGGGACTGAATGAAAAACTGTTTTTT. It encodes CASRQGLNEKLFF.

The chain carries TRBV20-1 and TRBJ2-4; 14 bases fit TRBD2. CDR3 size: 15 residues. CDR1 and CDR2 (germline): DFQATT, SNEGSKA (reference sequence). Trimming took 5 bases from V and 5 from J; bases not matched to a gene: 5. The CDR3 DNA follows: TGCAGTGCTTCCCGACTAGCGGGGGGGCAAAACATTCAGTACTTC. It codes for CSASRLAGGQNIQYF.

This sequence joins TRBV15 and TRBJ1-2, with D perhaps matching TRBD1 (6 bases). Germline loops: CDR1 LNHNV, CDR2 YYDKDF (reference sequence). The CDR3 sequence is 15 residues long. With 3 bases removed from V and 5 bases from J, the gap between germline ends came to 16 bases. The DNA of the CDR3 is TGTGCCACCAGCAGGAATACCGGGACACCTTATGGCTACACCTTC. Residues: CATSRNTGTPYGYTF.

The CDR3 region has the DNA TGTGCCAGCAGCTCCGGGGGACCGGGACACCAGTACTTC. Translating gives CASSSGGPGHQYF. The V gene is TRBV7-9, the J gene TRBJ2-4; tentatively, D is TRBD1 or TRBD2 (6 bases each). CDR3 length equals 13 residues. Germline CDR1 SEHNR, CDR2 FQNEAQ (reference sequence). Trimming removed 4 bases at V and 13 bases at J, with 17 bases between.

The J gene is TRBJ2-1, the V gene TRBV5-1; tentatively, D is TRBD1 or TRBD2 (5 bases each). Germline V gene sequence: CDR1 SGHRS, CDR2 YFSETQ. This CDR3 comprises 17 residues. The V and J ends lost 4 bases and 2 bases respectively, with 19 bases between them. DNA for the CDR3: TGCGCCAGCAGCGTTTCCTCCGGGACGGCAACCTACAATGAGCAGTTCTTC. Its translation is CASSVSSGTATYNEQFF.

This clonotype was seen many times. The J gene is TRBJ1-2, the V gene TRBV5-5, with 9 bases that match TRBD1. Germline V gene data show CDR1 as SGHKS and CDR2 as YYEKEE (reference sequence). There are 13 residues in the CDR3. V dropped 4 bases and J dropped 8; count of bases not matched to a gene: 6. This CDR3 reads CASSTTGGGGYTF. Written as DNA, the CDR3 is TGTGCCAGCAGCACAACAGGGGGCGGAGGCTACACCTTC.

This chain connects TRBV5-1 to TRBJ2-7, with a tentative D call TRBD2 (5 bases). CDR1 SGHRS and CDR2 YFSETQ come from the germline V gene. CDR3 length: 13 amino acids. Trimming took 5 bases from V and 5 from J, leaving 14 bases between them. CDR3 coding DNA: TGCGCCAGCAGGAGCGGACCCCTAGACGAGCAGTACGTC. Translating gives CASRSGPLDEQYV.

This clonotype was counted a few times. This chain joins TRBV7-9 and TRBJ1-1; maybe TRBD1 (6 bases). This CDR3 region has 14 residues. Trimming removed 9 bases at V and 5 bases at J, with 19 bases between. CDR1 SEHNR and CDR2 FQNEAQ come from the germline V gene (reference sequence). The CDR3 loop is CARDGGRLGTEAFF. In DNA form, the CDR3 reads TGTGCCAGAGACGGGGGCAGGCTTGGAACTGAAGCTTTCTTT.

The chain carries TRBV10-2 and TRBJ1-5, with D possibly matching TRBD1 (5 bases). Looked up from germline, CDR1 is WSHSY and CDR2 is SAAADI. The V and J ends lost 2 bases and 5 bases respectively, with 13 bases between them. The CDR3 runs 15 residues. In nucleotides, the CDR3 is TGCGCCAGCAGTGAGATTAGGCGGGGACATCAGCCCCAGCATTTT. Amino acids: CASSEIRRGHQPQHF.

This clonotype was picked up a small number of times. The V call is TRBV7-2, the J call TRBJ1-5; no clear D gene. This CDR3 spans 13 amino acids. The V end was cut by 6 bases, the J end by 6 bases, with 12 bases between. Germline CDR1 is SGHTA and CDR2 is FQGNSA. CDR3 loop: CASRRELGQPQHF. CDR3 DNA sequence: TGTGCCAGCAGGAGGGAATTGGGTCAGCCCCAGCATTTT.

This clonotype was detected only a few times. This rearrangement joins TRBV29-1 to TRBJ2-1; 8 nucleotides agree with TRBD1. V shed 1 base, J shed 4 bases, and the junction held 6 bases outside the gene matches. Germline V gives CDR1 SQVTM, CDR2 ANQGSEA. CDR3 length equals 15 residues. The CDR3 DNA sequence: TGCAGCGTTGAAGGGGGACAGGACTATTACAATGAGCAGTTCTTC. This gives the protein CSVEGGQDYYNEQFF.

This clonotype was seen a handful of times. The chain recombines TRBV20-1 with TRBJ2-5; 11 bases are shared with TRBD1. With 5 bases clipped from V and 7 bases from J, the junction kept 6 bases outside the gene matches. Germline CDR1 DFQATT, CDR2 SNEGSKA (reference sequence). CDR3 length: 13 amino acids. For the CDR3, the DNA is TGCAGTGCTCCTGGACAGGGGGCTGGGACCCAGTACTTC. This translates into CSAPGQGAGTQYF.

This sequence joins TRBV7-2 and TRBJ2-3, with 7 bases matching TRBD1. Germline V gene lookup returns CDR1 SGHTA and CDR2 FQGNSA. The CDR3 has 14 amino acids. The junction had 6 bases not matched to a gene; V was cut back by 4 bases and J by 5 bases. The DNA for the CDR3 is TGTGCCAGCAGCTCAAACAGGGGCGAAGATACGCAGTATTTT. Translation gives CASSSNRGEDTQYF.

There are a few counts of this clonotype. The V call is TRBV7-2, the J call TRBJ2-7, with 7 positions matching TRBD1. V was clipped by 5 bases and J by 4 bases; unmatched bases: 5. The CDR3 totals 13 residues. The germline gives CDR1 SGHTA, CDR2 FQGNSA. CDR3 DNA sequence: TGTGCCAGCAGCCAACAGGGGAAATACGAGCAGTACTTC. It encodes CASSQQGKYEQYF.

This clonotype has only a few counts. The J gene is TRBJ1-6, the V gene TRBV18; D is unclear. V dropped 4 bases and J dropped 0 bases, with 10 bases sitting between them. Germline CDR1 is KGHSH and CDR2 is LQKENI. The length of the CDR3 is 16 residues. The DNA of the CDR3 is TGTGCCAGCTCACTCGTTACGGACTCCTATAATTCACCCCTCCACTTT. This sequence encodes CASSLVTDSYNSPLHF.